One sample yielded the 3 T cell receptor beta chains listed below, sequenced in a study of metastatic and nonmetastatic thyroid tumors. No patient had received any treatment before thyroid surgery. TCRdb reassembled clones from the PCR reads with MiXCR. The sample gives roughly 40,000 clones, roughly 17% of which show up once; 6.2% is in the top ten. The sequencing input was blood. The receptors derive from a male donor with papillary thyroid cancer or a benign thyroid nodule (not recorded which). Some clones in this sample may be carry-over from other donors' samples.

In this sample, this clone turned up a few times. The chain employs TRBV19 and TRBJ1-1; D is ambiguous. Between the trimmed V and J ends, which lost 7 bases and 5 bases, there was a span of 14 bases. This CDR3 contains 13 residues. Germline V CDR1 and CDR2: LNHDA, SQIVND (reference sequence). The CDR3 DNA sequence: TGTGCCAGTACCTCAAGAGGTAGGACTGAAGCTTTCTTT. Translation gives CASTSRGRTEAFF.

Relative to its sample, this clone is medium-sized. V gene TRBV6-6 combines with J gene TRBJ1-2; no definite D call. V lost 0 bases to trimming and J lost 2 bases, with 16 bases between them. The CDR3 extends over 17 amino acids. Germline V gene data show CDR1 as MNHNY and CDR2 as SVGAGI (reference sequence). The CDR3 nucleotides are TGTGCCAGCAGTTACTCGAGATTGGACGTCGGCAACTATGGCTACACCTTC. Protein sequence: CASSYSRLDVGNYGYTF.

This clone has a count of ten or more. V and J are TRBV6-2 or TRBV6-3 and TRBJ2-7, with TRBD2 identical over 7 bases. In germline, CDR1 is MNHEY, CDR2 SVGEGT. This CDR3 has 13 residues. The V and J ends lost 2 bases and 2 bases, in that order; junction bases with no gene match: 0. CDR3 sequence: CASSYSGAYEQYF. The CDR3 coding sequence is TGTGCCAGCAGTTACAGCGGGGCCTACGAGCAGTACTTC.